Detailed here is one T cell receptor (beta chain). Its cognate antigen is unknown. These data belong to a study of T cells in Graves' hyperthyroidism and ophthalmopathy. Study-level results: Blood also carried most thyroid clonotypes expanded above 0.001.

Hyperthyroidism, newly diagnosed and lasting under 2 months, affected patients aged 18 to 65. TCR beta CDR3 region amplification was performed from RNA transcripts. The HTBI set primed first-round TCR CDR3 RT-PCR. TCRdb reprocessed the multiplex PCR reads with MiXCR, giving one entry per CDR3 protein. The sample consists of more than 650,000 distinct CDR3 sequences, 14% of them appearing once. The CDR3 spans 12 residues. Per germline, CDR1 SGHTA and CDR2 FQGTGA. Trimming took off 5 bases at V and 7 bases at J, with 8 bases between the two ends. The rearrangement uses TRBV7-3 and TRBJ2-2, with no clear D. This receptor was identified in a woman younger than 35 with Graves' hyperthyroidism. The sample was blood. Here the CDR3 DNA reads TGTGCCAGCAGCCCCCCAGGCGGGGAGCTGTTTTTT. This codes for CASSPPGGELFF.